Here is one T cell receptor (beta chain) with its context. The sample belongs to a study of cytomegalovirus exposure and HLA in healthy donors. Measured with immunoSEQ multiplex PCR; TCRdb has only the in-frame clones, and not every one. The sample has some 170,000 clones, more than 75% seen once; the top ten hold 2% to 3%. Trimming took 3 bases from V and 13 from J, leaving 6 bases between them. Germline CDR1 and CDR2: LGHNT and FRNRAP. The CDR3 covers 9 residues. The TCR originated in a man aged 18 to 35 in good health and CMV-seropositive. This chain uses TRBV12-5 with TRBJ1-2; D remains ambiguous. The sequenced sample was PBMCs. The CDR3 bases are TGTGCTAGTGGTTTATCGCGCACCTTC. Protein product: CASGLSRTF.